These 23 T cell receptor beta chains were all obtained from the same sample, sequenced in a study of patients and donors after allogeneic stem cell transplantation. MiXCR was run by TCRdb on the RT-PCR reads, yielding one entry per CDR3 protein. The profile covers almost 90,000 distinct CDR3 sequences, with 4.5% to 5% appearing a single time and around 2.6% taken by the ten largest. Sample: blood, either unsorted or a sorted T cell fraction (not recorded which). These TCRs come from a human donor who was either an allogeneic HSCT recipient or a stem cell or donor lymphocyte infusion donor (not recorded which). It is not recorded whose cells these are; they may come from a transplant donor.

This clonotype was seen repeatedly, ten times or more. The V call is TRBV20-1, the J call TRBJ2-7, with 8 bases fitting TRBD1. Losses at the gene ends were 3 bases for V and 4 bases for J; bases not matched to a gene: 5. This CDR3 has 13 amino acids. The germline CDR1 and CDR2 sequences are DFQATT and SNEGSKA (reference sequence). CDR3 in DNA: TGCAGTGCTAGGGACAGGGAGTCTTACGAGCAGTACTTC. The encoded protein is CSARDRESYEQYF.

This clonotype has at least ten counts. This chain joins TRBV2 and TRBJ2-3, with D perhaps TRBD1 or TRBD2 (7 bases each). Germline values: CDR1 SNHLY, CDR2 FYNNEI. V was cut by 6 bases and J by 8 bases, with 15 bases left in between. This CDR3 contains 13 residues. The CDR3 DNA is TGTGCCAGCAGCGGAACAGGGGAGGGTACGCAGTATTTT. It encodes CASSGTGEGTQYF. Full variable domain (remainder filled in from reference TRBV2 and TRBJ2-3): EPEVTQTPSHQVTQMGQEVILRCVPISNHLYFYWYRQILGQKVEFLVSFYNNEISEKSEIFDDQFSVERPDGSNFTLKIRSTKLEDSAMYFCASSGTGEGTQYFGPGTRLTVL.

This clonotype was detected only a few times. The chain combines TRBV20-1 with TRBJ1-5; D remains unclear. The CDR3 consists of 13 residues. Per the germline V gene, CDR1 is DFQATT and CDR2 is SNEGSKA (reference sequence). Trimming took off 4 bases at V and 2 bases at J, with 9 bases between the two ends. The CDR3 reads CSATGRGNQPQHF. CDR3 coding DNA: TGCAGTGCTACTGGCAGAGGCAATCAGCCCCAGCATTTT.

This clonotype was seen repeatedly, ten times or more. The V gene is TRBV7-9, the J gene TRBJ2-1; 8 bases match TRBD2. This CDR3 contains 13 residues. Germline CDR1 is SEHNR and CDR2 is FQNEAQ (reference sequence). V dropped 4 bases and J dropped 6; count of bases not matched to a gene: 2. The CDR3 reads CASSWGTSNEQFF. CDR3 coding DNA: TGTGCCAGCAGCTGGGGGACTAGCAATGAGCAGTTCTTC.

The CDR3 sequence: CASSSRRQVVEQYF. DNA for the CDR3: TGTGCCAGCAGCTCCCGTAGACAGGTTGTAGAGCAGTACTTC. The rearrangement links TRBV3-1 to TRBJ2-7; D perhaps matches TRBD1 (6 bases). V shed 5 bases and J shed 7 bases, with 18 bases lying between them. CDR1 and CDR2 (germline): LGHDT, YNNKEL (reference sequence). This CDR3 comprises 14 residues.

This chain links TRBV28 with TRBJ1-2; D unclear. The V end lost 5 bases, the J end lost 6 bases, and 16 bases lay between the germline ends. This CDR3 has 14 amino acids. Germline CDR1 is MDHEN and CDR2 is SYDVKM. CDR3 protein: CASSLPQVGNGYTF. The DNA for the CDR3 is TGTGCCAGCAGTCTCCCCCAGGTTGGGAATGGCTACACCTTC.

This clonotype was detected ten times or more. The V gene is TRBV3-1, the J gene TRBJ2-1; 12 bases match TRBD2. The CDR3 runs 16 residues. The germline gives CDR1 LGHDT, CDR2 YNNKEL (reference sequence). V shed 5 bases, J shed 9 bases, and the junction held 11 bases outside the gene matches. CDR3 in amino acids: CASSRRLAGEVGEQFF. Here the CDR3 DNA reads TGTGCCAGCAGCAGGCGACTAGCGGGAGAAGTGGGTGAGCAGTTCTTC.

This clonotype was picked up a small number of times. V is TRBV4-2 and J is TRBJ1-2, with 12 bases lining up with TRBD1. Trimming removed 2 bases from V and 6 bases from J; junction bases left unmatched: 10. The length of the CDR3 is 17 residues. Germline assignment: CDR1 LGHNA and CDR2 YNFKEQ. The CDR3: CASSQHRGQGALDGYTF. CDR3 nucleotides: TGTGCCAGCAGCCAACACCGGGGACAGGGGGCTCTTGATGGCTACACCTTC.

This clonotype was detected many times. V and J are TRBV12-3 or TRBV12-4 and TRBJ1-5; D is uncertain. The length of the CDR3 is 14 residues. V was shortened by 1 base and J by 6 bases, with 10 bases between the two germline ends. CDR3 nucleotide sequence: TGTGCCAGCAGTTTAGGTCTGGAGGGTCAGCCCCAGCATTTT. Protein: CASSLGLEGQPQHF.

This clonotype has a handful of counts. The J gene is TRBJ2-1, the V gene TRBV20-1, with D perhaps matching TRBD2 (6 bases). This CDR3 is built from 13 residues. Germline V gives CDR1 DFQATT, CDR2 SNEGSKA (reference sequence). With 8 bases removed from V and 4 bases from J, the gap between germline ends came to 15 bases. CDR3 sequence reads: CSLGLPRYNEQFF. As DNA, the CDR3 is TGCAGTCTTGGACTACCTCGTTACAATGAGCAGTTCTTC.

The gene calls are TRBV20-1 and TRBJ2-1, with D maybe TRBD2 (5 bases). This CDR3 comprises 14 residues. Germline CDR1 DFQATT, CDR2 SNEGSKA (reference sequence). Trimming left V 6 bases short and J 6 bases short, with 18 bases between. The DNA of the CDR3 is TGCAGTGCCAAACTAGGAGGATCGGGCAATGAGCAGTTCTTC. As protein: CSAKLGGSGNEQFF.

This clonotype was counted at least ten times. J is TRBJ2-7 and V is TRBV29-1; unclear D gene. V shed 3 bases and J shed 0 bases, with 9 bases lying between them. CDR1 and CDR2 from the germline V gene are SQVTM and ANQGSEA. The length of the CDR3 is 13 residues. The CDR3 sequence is CSVDLRDSYEQYF. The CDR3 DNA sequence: TGCAGCGTTGACTTAAGGGACTCCTACGAGCAGTACTTC.

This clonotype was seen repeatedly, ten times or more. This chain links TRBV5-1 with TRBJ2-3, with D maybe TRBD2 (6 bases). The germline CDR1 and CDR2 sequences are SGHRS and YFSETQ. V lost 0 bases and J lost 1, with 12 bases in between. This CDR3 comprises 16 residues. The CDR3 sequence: CASSLGLERGTDTQYF. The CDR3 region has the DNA TGCGCCAGCAGCTTGGGACTCGAGCGGGGCACAGATACGCAGTATTTT.

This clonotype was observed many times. CDR3 DNA: TGCGCCAGCAGCGCGGGACAGGGTGGATATGGCTACACCTTC. It codes for CASSAGQGGYGYTF. This chain connects TRBV5-1 to TRBJ1-2, with 9 bases fitting TRBD1. The CDR3 consists of 14 residues. The V and J ends lost 4 bases and 5 bases, in that order; junction bases with no gene match: 6. Germline values: CDR1 SGHRS, CDR2 YFSETQ. The full variable domain, its missing parts supplied by reference TRBV5-1 and TRBJ1-2, is KAGVTQTPRYLIKTRGQQVTLSCSPISGHRSVSWYQQTPGQGLQFLFEYFSETQRNKGNFPGRFSGRQFSNSRSEMNVSTLELGDSALYLCASSAGQGGYGYTFGSGTRLTVV.

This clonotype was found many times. For the CDR3, the DNA is TGTGCCAGCAGCTTAGCGGGGGCTGGCTATGGCTACACCTTC. It is translated as CASSLAGAGYGYTF. The chain is built from TRBV11-2 and TRBJ1-2; D perhaps matches TRBD1 (6 bases). The CDR3 sequence is 14 residues long. CDR1 SGHAT and CDR2 FQNNGV come from the germline V gene. Between the trimmed V and J ends, which lost 1 base and 4 bases, there was a span of 10 bases.

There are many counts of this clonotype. CDR3 nucleotide sequence: TGTGCCAGCAGCCAAGACGCCCCTAGGAGGGGGGCGGTGGATACGCAGTATTTT. As protein: CASSQDAPRRGAVDTQYF. V is TRBV3-1 and J is TRBJ2-3; D is tentatively TRBD1 or TRBD2 (6 bases each). V lost 0 bases, J lost 6 bases, and 22 bases lay in between. The CDR3 runs to 18 residues. Germline V gene lookup returns CDR1 LGHDT and CDR2 YNNKEL (reference sequence).

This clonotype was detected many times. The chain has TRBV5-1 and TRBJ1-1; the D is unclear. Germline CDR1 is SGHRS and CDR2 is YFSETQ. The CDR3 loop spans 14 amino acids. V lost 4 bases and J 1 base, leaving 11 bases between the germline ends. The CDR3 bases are TGCGCCAGCAGCCCGGGGAAGGGGAACACTGAAGCTTTCTTT. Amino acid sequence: CASSPGKGNTEAFF.

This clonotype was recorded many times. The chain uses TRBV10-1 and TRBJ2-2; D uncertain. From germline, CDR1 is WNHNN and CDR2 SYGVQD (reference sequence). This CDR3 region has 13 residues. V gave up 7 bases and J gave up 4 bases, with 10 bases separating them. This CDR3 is CASNDSPTGELFF. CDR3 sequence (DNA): TGCGCCAGCAATGACTCGCCCACCGGGGAGCTGTTTTTT.

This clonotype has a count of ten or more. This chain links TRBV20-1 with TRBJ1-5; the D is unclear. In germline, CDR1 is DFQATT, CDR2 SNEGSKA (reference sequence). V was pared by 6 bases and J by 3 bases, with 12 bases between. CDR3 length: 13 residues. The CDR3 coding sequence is TGCAGTGCCCCCTTCCAACCCAATCAGCCCCAGCATTTT. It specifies CSAPFQPNQPQHF.

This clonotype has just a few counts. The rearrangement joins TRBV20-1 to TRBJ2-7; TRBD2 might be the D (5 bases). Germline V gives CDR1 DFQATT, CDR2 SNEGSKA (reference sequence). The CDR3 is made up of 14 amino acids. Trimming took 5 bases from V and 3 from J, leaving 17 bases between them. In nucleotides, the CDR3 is TGCAGTGCTCGAGGGCAGATTAGAGACTACGAGCAGTACTTC. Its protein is CSARGQIRDYEQYF.

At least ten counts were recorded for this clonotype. CDR3 loop: CASSVSQETQYF. CDR3 nucleotides: TGTGCCAGCAGTGTCAGTCAAGAGACCCAGTACTTC. This chain joins TRBV28 and TRBJ2-5; D unclear. V was pared by 5 bases and J by 2 bases, with 6 bases between. The CDR3 totals 12 residues. Germline values: CDR1 MDHEN, CDR2 SYDVKM. Using reference TRBV28 and TRBJ2-5 for the parts outside the CDR3, the full variable domain is DVKVTQSSRYLVKRTGEKVFLECVQDMDHENMFWYRQDPGLGLRLIYFSYDVKMKEKGDIPEGYSVSREKKERFSLILESASTNQTSMYLCASSVSQETQYFGPGTRLLVL.

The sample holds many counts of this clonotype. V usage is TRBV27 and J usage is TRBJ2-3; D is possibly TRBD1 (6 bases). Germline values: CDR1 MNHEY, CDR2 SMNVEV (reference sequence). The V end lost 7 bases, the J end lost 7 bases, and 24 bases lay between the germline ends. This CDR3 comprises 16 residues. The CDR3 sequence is CASNPFTGSNYNTQYF. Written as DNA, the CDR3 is TGTGCCAGCAACCCTTTTACAGGGAGTAATTACAATACGCAGTATTTT.

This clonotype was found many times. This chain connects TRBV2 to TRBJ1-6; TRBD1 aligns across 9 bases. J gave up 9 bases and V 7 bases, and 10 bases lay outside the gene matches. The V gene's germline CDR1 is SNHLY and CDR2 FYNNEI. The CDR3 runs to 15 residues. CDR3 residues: CASNLQGAVGSPLHF. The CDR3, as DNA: TGTGCCAGCAACCTACAGGGGGCAGTAGGTTCACCCCTCCACTTT.